A single sample gave rise to the 29 T cell receptor beta chains below, sequenced in a study of T cell responses to AZD1222 COVID-19 vaccine. Assay: immunoSEQ multiplex PCR; the TCRdb copy retains only in-frame clones and omits some. The sample holds 80,000 to 90,000 clones, roughly nine tenths seen once. This specimen consisted of peripheral blood, obtained 28 days after the second AZD1222 dose. All receptors derive from an adult who received the AZD1222 COVID-19 vaccine.

A single count supports this clone. This chain joins TRBV5-5 and TRBJ1-3; D is unclear. CDR3 length: 15 amino acids. The germline V and J ends were trimmed by 1 base and 4 bases, with 12 bases remaining between them. Germline values: CDR1 SGHKS, CDR2 YYEKEE (reference sequence). The CDR3 loop is CASSLLSESGNTIYF. DNA for the CDR3: TGTGCCAGCAGCTTGCTGTCAGAGTCAGGAAACACCATATATTTT.

This chain joins TRBV2 and TRBJ2-6; D gene unclear. Germline V gene lookup returns CDR1 SNHLY and CDR2 FYNNEI. This CDR3 contains 12 residues. V was cut by 5 bases and J by 9 bases, with 8 bases left in between. This chain's CDR3 is CASSWDLNVLTF. DNA for the CDR3: TGTGCCAGCAGTTGGGATCTCAACGTCCTGACTTTC. Drawing the rest from reference TRBV2 and TRBJ2-6, the complete variable domain is EPEVTQTPSHQVTQMGQEVILRCVPISNHLYFYWYRQILGQKVEFLVSFYNNEISEKSEIFDDQFSVERPDGSNFTLKIRSTKLEDSAMYFCASSWDLNVLTFGAGSRLTVL.

This CDR3 is CASSLGRRAGNTIYF. The CDR3 nucleotides are TGTGCCAGCAGCTTAGGTCGAAGGGCTGGAAACACCATATATTTT. The chain is built from TRBV11-2 and TRBJ1-3, with unresolved D. The CDR3 contains 15 residues. Deletions cut 1 base from V and 2 bases from J, with 9 bases between. Looked up from germline, CDR1 is SGHAT and CDR2 is FQNNGV.

The V and J genes are TRBV7-2 and TRBJ2-3, with D possibly being TRBD1 (6 bases). The length of the CDR3 is 14 residues. Trimming stripped 2 bases from V and 3 bases from J, with 9 bases between. Germline-derived CDR1 and CDR2 are SGHTA and FQGNSA. The CDR3 DNA reads TGTGCCAGCAGCTTAAGAGGACAGACAGATACGCAGTATTTT. Translation: CASSLRGQTDTQYF.

The rearrangement joins TRBV6-1 to TRBJ1-6; TRBD1 might be the D (5 bases). This CDR3 region has 17 residues. Germline CDR1 and CDR2: MNHNS and SASEGT. V was pared by 0 bases and J by 7 bases, with 16 bases between. The CDR3 sequence is CASSEAVRGGENSPLHF. As DNA, the CDR3 is TGTGCCAGCAGTGAAGCGGTAAGGGGAGGAGAGAATTCACCCCTCCACTTT.

V usage is TRBV29-1 and J usage is TRBJ1-1; D is possibly TRBD1 (6 bases). The V and J ends lost 6 bases and 0 bases respectively, with 11 bases between them. The CDR3 is 13 amino acids. The V gene's germline CDR1 is SQVTM and CDR2 ANQGSEA. The CDR3 here is CSVRTALNTEAFF. The DNA for the CDR3 is TGCAGCGTGCGGACAGCCTTGAACACTGAAGCTTTCTTT.

This chain connects TRBV7-2 to TRBJ1-5; 9 nucleotides match TRBD1. Per germline, CDR1 SGHTA and CDR2 FQGNSA. With 3 bases clipped from V and 4 bases from J, the junction kept 7 bases outside the gene matches. The CDR3 extends over 16 amino acids. CDR3 sequence: CASSLAGTGINQPQHF. Here the CDR3 DNA reads TGTGCCAGCAGCTTGGCCGGGACAGGGATAAATCAGCCCCAGCATTTT.

CDR3 residues: CASIPRASNTEAFF. As DNA, the CDR3 is TGTGCCAGCATCCCGAGGGCCTCGAACACTGAAGCTTTCTTT. The rearrangement joins TRBV2 to TRBJ1-1; D is unresolved. Germline V gene data show CDR1 as SNHLY and CDR2 as FYNNEI. The length of the CDR3 is 14 residues. V lost 7 bases and J 1 base, leaving 13 bases between the germline ends.

V and J are TRBV2 and TRBJ1-3; D not certain. CDR3 size: 14 residues. Germline V lookup: CDR1 SNHLY, CDR2 FYNNEI. The V and J ends lost 3 bases and 0 bases respectively, with 6 bases between them. CDR3 region: CASSDSYSGNTIYF. The CDR3 DNA reads as TGTGCCAGCAGTGATAGTTACTCTGGAAACACCATATATTTT.

The chain recombines TRBV21-1 with TRBJ2-2; the table's D call, TRBD1, has no DNA check behind it. TRBV21-1 is a pseudogene. The CDR3 is 16 amino acids. This CDR3 reads CASSYPGQIKIGELFF. The CDR3 nucleotides are TGTGCCAGCAGCTACCCGGGACAGATAAAAATCGGGGAGCTGTTTTTT.

The V and J genes are TRBV2 and TRBJ1-1; D might be TRBD1 (5 bases). Between the trimmed V and J ends, which lost 3 bases and 0 bases, there was a span of 8 bases. Looked up from germline, CDR1 is SNHLY and CDR2 is FYNNEI. This CDR3 contains 14 residues. In DNA, the CDR3 is TGTGCCAGCAGTGAGCAGGGTATGAACACTGAAGCTTTCTTT. This sequence encodes CASSEQGMNTEAFF.

This chain uses TRBV12-5 with TRBJ1-2, with D unclear. The germline V and J ends were trimmed by 5 bases and 4 bases, with 17 bases remaining between them. The CDR3 sequence is 15 residues long. Germline V gene data show CDR1 as LGHNT and CDR2 as FRNRAP. DNA for the CDR3: TGTGCTAGTGGTCCGGACTCCTCCTCCCCCTATGGCTACACCTTC. As protein: CASGPDSSSPYGYTF.

The chain joins TRBV27 to TRBJ1-6, with D uncertain. Germline-derived CDR1 and CDR2 are MNHEY and SMNVEV (reference sequence). Trimming took off 5 bases at V and 6 bases at J, with 8 bases between the two ends. The CDR3 totals 13 residues. The CDR3: CASSQRLNSPLHF. DNA of the CDR3: TGTGCCAGCAGTCAGCGGCTTAATTCACCCCTCCACTTT.

V gene TRBV24-1 combines with J gene TRBJ2-2; D might be TRBD1 (6 bases). The V and J ends lost 3 bases and 1 base respectively, with 23 bases between them. The CDR3 length is 20 residues. Germline V gene sequence: CDR1 KGHDR, CDR2 SFDVKD. In nucleotides, the CDR3 is TGTGCCACCAGTGATCCGAAGGGGGTCACCGGGACCCAGAACACCGGGGAGCTGTTTTTT. Translating gives CATSDPKGVTGTQNTGELFF.

The V call is TRBV19, the J call TRBJ1-5, with D possibly matching TRBD1 (6 bases). Germline CDR1 reads LNHDA; CDR2 reads SQIVND (reference sequence). The CDR3 sequence is 16 residues long. Trimming stripped 1 base from V and 0 bases from J, with 10 bases between. The CDR3 loop is CASSIGSGVSNQPQHF. As DNA, the CDR3 is TGTGCCAGTAGTATAGGATCAGGGGTTAGCAATCAGCCCCAGCATTTT. The variable domain in full, completed from reference TRBV19 and TRBJ1-5, reads DGGITQSPKYLFRKEGQNVTLSCEQNLNHDAMYWYRQDPGQGLRLIYYSQIVNDFQKGDIAEGYSVSREKKESFPLTVTSAQKNPTAFYLCASSIGSGVSNQPQHFGDGTRLSIL.

The gene calls are TRBV18 and TRBJ2-7; no clear D gene. Deletions cut 4 bases from V and 7 bases from J, with 14 bases between. The CDR3 runs 13 residues. CDR1 is KGHSH and CDR2 is LQKENI in the germline V gene. CDR3 residues: CASSQSPMGEQYF. In DNA form, the CDR3 reads TGTGCCAGCTCACAATCTCCCATGGGGGAGCAGTACTTC.

The J gene is TRBJ1-3, the V gene TRBV25-1, with TRBD1 matching over 7 bases. From germline, CDR1 is MGHDK and CDR2 SYGVNS. V lost 4 bases to trimming and J lost 7 bases; unmatched junction nucleotides: 13. The CDR3 runs 16 residues. The CDR3 protein is CASSVPRQGAGNTIYF. The DNA of the CDR3 is TGTGCCAGCAGTGTACCTAGACAGGGCGCCGGGAACACCATATATTTT.

The J gene is TRBJ1-6, the V gene TRBV14, with D unresolved. Trimming shortened V by 0 bases and J by 7 bases, and 10 bases separated the two germline ends. The germline CDR1 and CDR2 sequences are SGHDN and FVKESK. The CDR3 has 15 residues. The CDR3: CASSQDRGWNSPLHF. The CDR3 coding sequence is TGTGCCAGCAGCCAAGATCGAGGGTGGAATTCACCCCTCCACTTT.

The chain employs TRBV18 and TRBJ1-5; perhaps TRBD1 as D (5 bases). Trimming shortened V by 5 bases and J by 0 bases, and 17 bases separated the two germline ends. The CDR3 has 17 residues. Germline V CDR1 and CDR2: KGHSH, LQKENI. The CDR3 nucleotides are TGTGCCAGCTCAACTCAAGACAGAACTCATAGCAATCAGCCCCAGCATTTT. Its translation is CASSTQDRTHSNQPQHF. The complete variable domain, with remaining parts taken from reference TRBV18 and TRBJ1-5, reads NAGVMQNPRHLVRRRGQEARLRCSPMKGHSHVYWYRQLPEEGLKFMVYLQKENIIDESGMPKERFSAEFPKEGPSILRIQQVVRGDSAAYFCASSTQDRTHSNQPQHFGDGTRLSIL.

V usage is TRBV6-1 and J usage is TRBJ1-5; 7 positions agree with TRBD1. The CDR3 spans 13 residues. Germline CDR1 is MNHNS and CDR2 is SASEGT. Trimming at V came to 9 bases and at J to 2 bases, leaving 4 bases not matched to a gene. Here the CDR3 reads CASTGVGNQPQHF. Written as DNA, the CDR3 is TGTGCCAGTACAGGGGTAGGCAATCAGCCCCAGCATTTT.

V usage is TRBV12-3 or TRBV12-4 and J usage is TRBJ1-2; unclear D gene. The CDR3 has 10 amino acids. V lost 3 bases and J lost 7, with 3 bases in between. The CDR3 protein is CASSLVGYTF. DNA of the CDR3: TGTGCCAGCAGTTTGGTTGGCTACACCTTC.

As regards this clone: At the DNA level, this CDR3 is encoded by other sequences in the same sample as well. This chain connects TRBV7-2 to TRBJ1-5; D ambiguous. The V and J ends lost 1 base and 5 bases respectively, with 9 bases between them. CDR1 is SGHTA and CDR2 is FQGNSA in the germline V gene. CDR3 length: 14 amino acids. CDR3 sequence reads: CASSLVSGDQPQHF. In DNA, the CDR3 is TGTGCCAGCAGCTTAGTTTCCGGGGATCAGCCCCAGCATTTT.

In regard to this clone: An end of the junction does not agree with germline; a read error may underlie this. The chain is built from TRBV2 and TRBJ1-6, with unresolved D. Per the germline V gene, CDR1 is SNHLY and CDR2 is FYNNEI. The CDR3 covers 14 residues. Here the CDR3 reads CASSDVAANSPHHF. In DNA form, the CDR3 reads TGTGCCAGCAGTGATGTGGCAGCGAATTCACCCCACCACTTT.

The chain employs TRBV24-1 and TRBJ1-5; no definite D call. V was trimmed by 2 bases and J by 12 bases, leaving 16 bases between them. The CDR3 contains 14 residues. Germline values: CDR1 KGHDR, CDR2 SFDVKD. The DNA of the CDR3 is TGTGCCACCAGTGATTCGGTGAGTTCGGTCAACCAGCATTTT. Its translation is CATSDSVSSVNQHF.

The chain has TRBV21-1 and TRBJ2-7; the D segment call TRBD1 is taken from the table without a DNA check. TRBV21-1 has pseudogene status. This CDR3 is 16 amino acids long. CDR3 loop: CASRAGSDRDCDEQYF. The CDR3 coding sequence is TGTGCCAGCAGGGCGGGGTCTGACAGGGATTGTGACGAGCAGTACTTC.

The chain has TRBV29-1 and TRBJ1-4; no definite D call. The germline gives CDR1 SQVTM, CDR2 ANQGSEA. The CDR3 contains 12 residues. Trimming removed 4 bases from V and 8 bases from J, with 11 bases in between. CDR3 amino acids: CSVGFSREKLFF. DNA of the CDR3: TGCAGCGTTGGTTTCAGTAGGGAAAAACTGTTTTTT. Full variable domain (rest looked up from reference TRBV29-1 and TRBJ1-4): SAVISQKPSRDICQRGTSLTIQCQVDSQVTMMFWYRQQPGQSLTLIATANQGSEATYESGFVIDKFPISRPNLTFSTLTVSNMSPEDSSIYLCSVGFSREKLFFGSGTQLSVL.

The gene calls are TRBV5-5 and TRBJ1-5; D might be TRBD1 (5 bases). V was shortened by 2 bases and J by 6 bases, with 9 bases between the two germline ends. This CDR3 has 13 residues. Germline loops: CDR1 SGHKS, CDR2 YYEKEE (reference sequence). The CDR3 reads CASSFGAAQPQHF. The CDR3 nucleotides read TGTGCCAGCAGCTTTGGGGCGGCTCAGCCCCAGCATTTT.

V is TRBV11-1 and J is TRBJ1-1; D gene uncertain. The ends were cut back, 5 bases at V and 4 bases at J, with 14 bases in the middle. Germline CDR1 reads SGHAT; CDR2 reads FQDESV (reference sequence). The CDR3 is made up of 14 amino acids. The CDR3 DNA reads TGTGCCAGCAGCCCTAGCAGGAGCTCCACTGAAGCTTTCTTT. Translated, it gives CASSPSRSSTEAFF.

V and J are TRBV7-9 and TRBJ2-7, with 8 bases lining up with TRBD2. The CDR3 length is 18 residues. Germline CDR1 reads SEHNR; CDR2 reads FQNEAQ (reference sequence). The J segment lost 2 bases and the V segment lost 5 bases, leaving 17 bases of the junction unmatched. The CDR3 sequence: CASSPQAGEIEWPYEQYF. Written as DNA, the CDR3 is TGTGCCAGCAGCCCCCAAGCGGGGGAGATAGAATGGCCCTACGAGCAGTACTTC.